One TCR beta chain is described in this entry. The antigen is undetermined. This sample stems from a study of tumor-infiltrating lymphocytes in primary liver carcinoma. Study information: Between 4.2 and 10 cm across, the tumors were all of stage T1-T3 N0M0. Sequencing of the samples generated roughly 3.5 to 7.5 million productive TCRbeta reads, with similar yields across tissue types. Overall study results and limits: Compared with tumor region pairs, tumor-adjacent and tumor-blood pairs overlapped less.

In addition to blood RNA drawn from unsorted whole blood, germline DNA was extracted. In advance of surgery, about 3.9 milliliters of peripheral blood were collected. A primer in the constant region served to generate TCR beta cDNA from about 470 ng of total RNA. Sequencing libraries for TCR beta derived from three nested multiplex PCR rounds that used slightly modified ARM-PCR. TRBV1-TRBV30 forward and Cbeta reverse primers drove the first two approximately 10-cycle rounds. TCRdb ran MiXCR on the multiplex PCR reads and lists one entry per CDR3 protein. The sample has hundreds of thousands of distinct CDR3 sequences, 65% seen once. CDR3 length: 16 amino acids. Germline V gives CDR1 SGHTS, CDR2 YDEGEE. Deletions cut 0 bases from V and 0 bases from J, with 11 bases between.

The chain carries TRBV5-8 and TRBJ2-3; no firm D call. The source material was peripheral blood. The origin of this receptor is a man in his forties with primary liver carcinoma and hepatitis B virus infection. The CDR3 region has the DNA TGTGCCAGCAGCTTGGGAGCGCGCCCTAGCACAGATACGCAGTATTTT. This gives the protein CASSLGARPSTDTQYF.